Included here is one T cell receptor (beta chain) sequence, with context. This entry comes from a study of blood T cell repertoires in COVID-19. Across the whole study: Italy, Spain and the United States were the sources of the convalescent and acute COVID-19 samples.

Per the authors' pipeline: Using reference gene primer amplification, nucleated cell counts were estimated. TCRdb keeps only in-frame clones here, not all; method: immunoSEQ multiplex PCR. V and J calls and clone size are given by that table; D and trimming were obtained from the DNA. The table includes around 23,000 clones, about 80% detected once. From germline, CDR1 is LNHDA and CDR2 SQIVND (reference sequence). V dropped 5 bases and J dropped 5 bases, with 15 bases sitting between them. This CDR3 region has 14 residues. This clonotype was sampled from a human donor in a cohort sampled during active COVID-19. Sequenced input: peripheral blood. The chain recombines TRBV19 with TRBJ1-1; tentative D call: TRBD1 (5 bases). CDR3 sequence reads: CASSLREWGTEAFF. CDR3 bases: TGTGCCAGTAGTTTACGGGAGTGGGGGACTGAAGCTTTCTTT.